The clone carrying this T cell receptor beta chain was seen more than once but under ten times. The data were taken from a study of T cell repertoires in aging, cancer and after chemotherapy. V was shortened by 6 bases and J by 9 bases, with 14 bases between the two germline ends. The CDR3 contains 12 residues. TCR beta rearrangements were amplified from peripheral blood genomic DNA. A mixed TRB-A/B primer pool amplified rearranged TRB by multiplex touch-down PCR. TCRdb ran MiXCR on the multiplex PCR reads and lists one entry per CDR3 protein. The sample carries approximately 9,300 distinct CDR3 sequences, 40% to 45% recorded once.

This receptor was identified in a human donor in good health. V usage is TRBV12-3 or TRBV12-4 and J usage is TRBJ1-2; D call uncertain. The specimen sequenced was blood. The DNA of the CDR3 is TGTGCCAGCAGCCCAGACATTTACAGCTACACCTTC. It codes for CASSPDIYSYTF.